This entry lists 27 T cell receptor beta chains sequenced from one sample in a study of somatic mutations in cytotoxic T cells in rheumatoid arthritis. Assay used: immunoSEQ multiplex PCR; TCRdb lists only in-frame clones, some missing. The sample includes around 6,000 clones, roughly 80% of them seen just once. The material sequenced was CD8+ T cells sorted from blood, taken at a follow-up visit. Source of these receptors: a woman in her 70s with rheumatoid arthritis.

This chain connects TRBV15 to TRBJ2-7; weak D call: TRBD1 (6 bases). Germline values: CDR1 LNHNV, CDR2 YYDKDF (reference sequence). The CDR3 sequence is 17 residues long. V dropped 2 bases and J dropped 0 bases, with 17 bases sitting between them. The CDR3 bases are TGTGCCACCAGCAGACAATACAGGGACCAAAACTCCTACGAGCAGTACTTC. Translation: CATSRQYRDQNSYEQYF.

The rearrangement links TRBV28 to TRBJ2-4; TRBD2 agrees at 11 bases. Germline CDR1 and CDR2: MDHEN and SYDVKM. Germline trimming cut 2 bases from V and 9 bases from J; bases unmatched to any gene: 18. The CDR3 runs 19 residues. CDR3 in DNA: TGTGCCAGCAGTTTAACCCCCGTTCGTAGCGGGAGGGCCTTGGGCATTCAGTACTTC. Amino acid sequence: CASSLTPVRSGRALGIQYF.

V is TRBV5-1 and J is TRBJ2-1; 11 bases line up with TRBD2. The germline V gene encodes CDR1 SGHRS and CDR2 YFSETQ. CDR3 length equals 16 residues. The V segment lost 4 bases and the J segment 5 bases; nucleotides outside the gene matches: 8. The CDR3 sequence is CASSQYSGRADNEQFF. The CDR3 nucleotides read TGCGCCAGCAGCCAGTATAGCGGGAGGGCCGACAATGAGCAGTTCTTC.

The rearrangement uses TRBV10-3 and TRBJ1-1; D is undetermined. The germline V gene has CDR1 ENHRY and CDR2 SYGVKD. V gave up 4 bases and J gave up 5 bases, with 17 bases separating them. This CDR3 is built from 15 residues. CDR3: CAISARSVSGTEAFF. The CDR3 DNA is TGTGCCATCAGTGCCAGGTCGGTAAGTGGGACTGAAGCTTTCTTT.

CDR3 residues: CASSQGRRGNTIYF. In DNA form, the CDR3 reads TGTGCCAGCAGCCAAGGACGCCGTGGAAACACCATATATTTT. The chain employs TRBV14 and TRBJ1-3, with D unresolved. The ends were cut back, 1 base at V and 3 bases at J, with 7 bases in the middle. The CDR3 is 14 residues long. Germline CDR1 SGHDN, CDR2 FVKESK.

The V call is TRBV10-1, the J call TRBJ2-3; TRBD2 is a possible D gene (5 bases). The V end was cut by 7 bases, the J end by 0 bases, with 8 bases between. Per the germline V gene, CDR1 is WNHNN and CDR2 is SYGVQD (reference sequence). The CDR3 extends over 13 amino acids. The CDR3 bases are TGCGCCAGCACGGGAACTAGCACAGATACGCAGTATTTT. This sequence encodes CASTGTSTDTQYF.

The chain couples TRBV6-4 to TRBJ2-5; 11 bases map to TRBD1. The CDR3 contains 14 residues. V was clipped by 3 bases and J by 4 bases; unmatched bases: 1. CDR1 MRHNA and CDR2 SNTAGT come from the germline V gene. The CDR3 region is CASSEGTGGETQYF. CDR3 DNA sequence: TGTGCCAGCAGTGAGGGGACAGGGGGAGAGACCCAGTACTTC.

The chain links TRBV19 to TRBJ2-2, with 11 bases fitting TRBD2. Germline trimming cut 6 bases from V and 3 bases from J; bases unmatched to any gene: 3. This CDR3 is 15 amino acids long. Per germline, CDR1 LNHDA and CDR2 SQIVND (reference sequence). In nucleotides, the CDR3 is TGTGCCAGTAGCCTAGCGGGGGGTTACACCGGGGAGCTGTTTTTT. Its protein product is CASSLAGGYTGELFF.

The chain recombines TRBV5-8 with TRBJ2-7; D gene uncertain. Germline loops: CDR1 SGHTS, CDR2 YDEGEE. V was pared by 1 base and J by 5 bases, with 7 bases between. The CDR3 runs 12 residues. The CDR3 region is CASSLPGHEQYF. Here the CDR3 DNA reads TGTGCCAGCAGCTTGCCCGGCCACGAGCAGTACTTC.

This clone came up once. V gene TRBV29-1 combines with J gene TRBJ2-1; D gene uncertain. CDR1 and CDR2 (germline): SQVTM, ANQGSEA. Between the trimmed V and J ends, which lost 3 bases and 0 bases, there was a span of 12 bases. The CDR3 contains 15 residues. This chain's CDR3 is CSVDPDSSSYNEQFF. DNA of the CDR3: TGCAGCGTTGACCCCGACTCGAGCTCCTACAATGAGCAGTTCTTC.

V and J are TRBV13 and TRBJ2-5; 12 nucleotides line up with TRBD2. With 4 bases clipped from V and 5 bases from J, the junction kept 8 bases outside the gene matches. The CDR3 extends over 16 amino acids. CDR1 PRHDT and CDR2 FYEKMQ come from the germline V gene (reference sequence). The chain's CDR3 is CASSYPSGGAQETQYF. The CDR3 nucleotides are TGTGCCAGCAGCTACCCTAGCGGGGGGGCCCAGGAGACCCAGTACTTC.

The rearrangement uses TRBV4-1 and TRBJ2-7, with 7 bases identical to TRBD1. The CDR3 consists of 15 residues. Germline CDR1 reads MGHRA; CDR2 reads YSYEKL. Germline trimming cut 1 base from V and 1 base from J; bases unmatched to any gene: 4. This CDR3 is CASSQGRDSSYEQYF. The DNA of the CDR3 is TGCGCCAGCAGCCAAGGCCGGGACAGTTCCTACGAGCAGTACTTC.

The chain combines TRBV5-8 with TRBJ1-1, with D tentatively TRBD1 (5 bases). Between the trimmed V and J ends, which lost 4 bases and 7 bases, there was a span of 11 bases. Germline CDR1 is SGHTS and CDR2 is YDEGEE. CDR3 length: 12 amino acids. The CDR3 loop is CASSATVNEAFF. DNA of the CDR3: TGTGCCAGCAGCGCGACAGTTAATGAAGCTTTCTTT.

The chain carries TRBV2 and TRBJ2-5, with D perhaps TRBD1 or TRBD2 (5 bases each). The last part of the DNA fits TRBJ2-7 better; the J call may be wrong. This CDR3 has 14 residues. Germline V lookup: CDR1 SNHLY, CDR2 FYNNEI. The CDR3 coding sequence is TGTGCCAGCAGAGAGGGCCAGGGCAACTACGAGCAGTACTTC. This gives the protein CASREGQGNYEQYF.

The sample holds a few counts of this clone. This sequence joins TRBV10-2 and TRBJ2-7, with 11 nucleotides matching TRBD2. The CDR3 loop spans 13 amino acids. With V trimmed by 7 bases and J by 3 bases, 2 bases remained unmatched. Germline V gives CDR1 WSHSY, CDR2 SAAADI. The CDR3 is CASNLAGGYEQYF. Here the CDR3 DNA reads TGCGCCAGCAACCTAGCGGGAGGCTACGAGCAGTACTTC.

The rearrangement joins TRBV18 to TRBJ2-2; 10 bases map to TRBD1. There are 17 residues in the CDR3. The V gene end was trimmed by 0 bases and the J gene end by 7 bases; junction bases not matched to a gene: 8. CDR1 KGHSH and CDR2 LQKENI come from the germline V gene. The CDR3 protein is CASSPPEGTGVDGELFF. The CDR3 nucleotides are TGTGCCAGCTCACCACCGGAGGGGACAGGGGTTGACGGGGAGCTGTTTTTT.

The CDR3 nucleotides are TGTGCCAGCAGTCCTCTAGGATACACCGGGGAGCTGTTTTTT. Translation gives CASSPLGYTGELFF. The genes are TRBV6-5 and TRBJ2-2, with unresolved D. The V end lost 5 bases, the J end lost 3 bases, and 10 bases lay between the germline ends. This CDR3 is built from 14 residues. CDR1 is MNHEY and CDR2 is SVGAGI in the germline V gene.

The chain links TRBV28 to TRBJ1-2, with D possibly being TRBD1 (6 bases). The germline V and J ends were trimmed by 6 bases and 6 bases, with 14 bases remaining between them. The germline V gene has CDR1 MDHEN and CDR2 SYDVKM. This CDR3 has 13 amino acids. This chain's CDR3 is CASRSPGGDGYTF. The CDR3 DNA reads TGTGCCAGCAGATCACCGGGGGGCGATGGCTACACCTTC.

This chain joins TRBV15 and TRBJ2-1; 7 bases match TRBD1. The CDR3 extends over 17 amino acids. CDR1 LNHNV and CDR2 YYDKDF come from the germline V gene (reference sequence). The V segment lost 3 bases and the J segment 0 bases; nucleotides outside the gene matches: 8. CDR3 amino acids: CATSRRGRTSSYNEQFF. The CDR3 DNA sequence: TGTGCCACCAGCAGGAGGGGGCGGACAAGCTCCTACAATGAGCAGTTCTTC.

The CDR3 DNA reads as TGTGCCAGCAGTGAATGGGGGGGACAGGGGAACACCGGGGAGCTGTTTTTT. Residues: CASSEWGGQGNTGELFF. The chain is built from TRBV25-1 and TRBJ2-2; 9 bases line up with TRBD1. The CDR3 has 17 residues. CDR1 MGHDK and CDR2 SYGVNS come from the germline V gene. V lost 1 base and J lost 1; bases outside the gene matches: 4.

The chain links TRBV4-2 to TRBJ2-7; D ambiguous. Trimming shortened V by 0 bases and J by 2 bases, and 11 bases separated the two germline ends. Germline loops: CDR1 LGHNA, CDR2 YNFKEQ. CDR3 length: 15 residues. CDR3 residues: CASSQEGKETYEQYF. CDR3 coding DNA: TGTGCCAGCAGCCAAGAAGGTAAAGAAACCTACGAGCAGTACTTC.

The chain combines TRBV15 with TRBJ2-7, with D possibly matching TRBD1 (6 bases). The CDR3 runs to 13 residues. V gave up 6 bases and J gave up 5 bases, with 14 bases separating them. Germline lookup yields CDR1 LNHNV and CDR2 YYDKDF (reference sequence). DNA for the CDR3: TGTGCCACCAGACCAGAGAACAGGGACGAGCAGTACTTC. Its protein product is CATRPENRDEQYF.

The V gene is TRBV19, the J gene TRBJ2-1; a possible D gene is TRBD2 (5 bases). Germline V gene sequence: CDR1 LNHDA, CDR2 SQIVND (reference sequence). This CDR3 comprises 11 residues. V was trimmed by 1 base and J by 13 bases, leaving 8 bases between them. The CDR3 is CASSIGRDQFF. Written as DNA, the CDR3 is TGTGCCAGTAGTATAGGACGGGATCAGTTCTTC.

This chain joins TRBV7-8 and TRBJ1-3; D gene uncertain. V dropped 1 base and J dropped 0 bases, with 13 bases sitting between them. The CDR3 extends over 17 amino acids. The germline V gene has CDR1 SGHVS and CDR2 FQNEAQ. The CDR3 nucleotides read TGTGCCAGCAGCTTAGGTCCGTACGCAATCTCTGGAAACACCATATATTTT. Its translation is CASSLGPYAISGNTIYF.

The gene calls are TRBV7-9 and TRBJ2-4; D perhaps matches TRBD1 (5 bases). V gave up 3 bases and J gave up 0 bases, with 9 bases separating them. Germline loops: CDR1 SEHNR, CDR2 FQNEAQ (reference sequence). The CDR3 has 15 residues. The CDR3 DNA is TGTGCCAGCAGCTTGACAGACCTAGCCAAAAACATTCAGTACTTC. Protein: CASSLTDLAKNIQYF. Looking up the rest from reference TRBV7-9 and TRBJ2-4 gives the full variable domain: DTGVSQNPRHKITKRGQNVTFRCDPISEHNRLYWYRQTLGQGPEFLTYFQNEAQLEKSRLLSDRFSAERPKGSFSTLEIQRTEQGDSAMYLCASSLTDLAKNIQYFGAGTRLSVL.

The V call is TRBV28, the J call TRBJ1-1; D not resolved. The CDR3 length is 14 residues. CDR1 and CDR2 (germline): MDHEN, SYDVKM. V lost 2 bases, J lost 3 bases, and 10 bases lay in between. For the CDR3, the DNA is TGTGCCAGCAGTTTACAGCGGGAGGACACTGAAGCTTTCTTT. Translated, it gives CASSLQREDTEAFF.

This sequence joins TRBV11-2 and TRBJ2-5; maybe TRBD1 (6 bases). Per the germline V gene, CDR1 is SGHAT and CDR2 is FQNNGV. The CDR3 is 15 amino acids. V lost 5 bases to trimming and J lost 0 bases, with 13 bases between them. Written as DNA, the CDR3 is TGTGCCAGCAGCACCCCCCGGGACAACCAAGAGACCCAGTACTTC. It codes for CASSTPRDNQETQYF.